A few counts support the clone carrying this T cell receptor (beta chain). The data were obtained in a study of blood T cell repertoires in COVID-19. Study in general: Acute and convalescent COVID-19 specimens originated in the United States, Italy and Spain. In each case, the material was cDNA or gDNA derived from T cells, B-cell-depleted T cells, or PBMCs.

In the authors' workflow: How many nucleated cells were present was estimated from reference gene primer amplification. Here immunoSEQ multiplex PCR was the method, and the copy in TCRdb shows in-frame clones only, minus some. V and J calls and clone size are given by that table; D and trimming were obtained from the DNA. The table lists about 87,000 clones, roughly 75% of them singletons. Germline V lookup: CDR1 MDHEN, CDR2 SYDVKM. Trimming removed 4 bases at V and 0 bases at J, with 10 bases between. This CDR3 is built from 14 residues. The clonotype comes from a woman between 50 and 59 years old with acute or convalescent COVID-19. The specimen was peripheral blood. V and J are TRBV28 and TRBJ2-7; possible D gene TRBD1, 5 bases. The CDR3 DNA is TGTGCCAGCAGTTATCCAGGGTACTCCTACGAGCAGTACTTC. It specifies CASSYPGYSYEQYF.